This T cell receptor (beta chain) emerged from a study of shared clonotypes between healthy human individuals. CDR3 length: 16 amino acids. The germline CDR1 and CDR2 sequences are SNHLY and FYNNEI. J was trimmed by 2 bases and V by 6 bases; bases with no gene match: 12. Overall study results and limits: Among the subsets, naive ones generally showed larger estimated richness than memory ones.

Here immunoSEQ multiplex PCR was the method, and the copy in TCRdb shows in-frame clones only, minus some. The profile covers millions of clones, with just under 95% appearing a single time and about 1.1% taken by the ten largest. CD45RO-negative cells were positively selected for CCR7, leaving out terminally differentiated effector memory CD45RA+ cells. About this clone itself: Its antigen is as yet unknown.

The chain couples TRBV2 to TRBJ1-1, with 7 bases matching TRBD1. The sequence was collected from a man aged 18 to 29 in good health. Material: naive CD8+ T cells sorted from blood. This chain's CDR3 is CASSRDRAGGNTEAFF. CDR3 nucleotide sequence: TGTGCCAGCAGCCGCGACAGGGCGGGGGGAAACACTGAAGCTTTCTTT.